This T cell receptor (beta chain) was identified during a study of OX40 agonist ivuxolimab in advanced cancers. Clones were read by immunoSEQ multiplex PCR, and TCRdb kept only the in-frame ones, dropping some. This sample carries roughly 50,000 clones, 60% to 80% of them seen once, and the ten largest clones take under 4%. Germline assignment: CDR1 KGHSH and CDR2 LQKENI. V lost 6 bases and J lost 4, with 15 bases in between. CDR3 length: 14 residues. The sequencing used CD4+ or CD8+ T cells sorted from blood, collected in a trial of the OX40 agonist ivuxolimab. V is TRBV18 and J is TRBJ1-1; D might be TRBD1 (5 bases). The receptor was derived from an adult with an advanced solid tumor such as melanoma, head and neck, liver or kidney cancer. The chain's CDR3 is CASSGQNGGTEAFF. As DNA, the CDR3 is TGTGCCAGCTCTGGCCAAAATGGGGGCACTGAAGCTTTCTTT. The whole variable domain, remainder taken from reference TRBV18 and TRBJ1-1, is NAGVMQNPRHLVRRRGQEARLRCSPMKGHSHVYWYRQLPEEGLKFMVYLQKENIIDESGMPKERFSAEFPKEGPSILRIQQVVRGDSAAYFCASSGQNGGTEAFFGQGTRLTVV.